Following are 18 T cell receptor beta chains from one sample sequenced in a study of shared clonotypes between healthy human individuals. TCRdb's copy holds only in-frame clones and misses some; the assay was immunoSEQ multiplex PCR. The sample includes fewer than 600,000 clones, more than 65% of them seen just once. Sequenced sample: PBMCs. The receptors shown here come from a woman between 35 and 50 years old in good health. Some clones in this sample may be carry-over from other donors' samples.

The V gene is TRBV11-3, the J gene TRBJ1-4, with TRBD1 identical over 10 bases. The CDR3 has 17 residues. Germline V gives CDR1 SGHNT, CDR2 YENEEA. V shed 4 bases, J shed 4 bases, and the junction held 9 bases outside the gene matches. The DNA of the CDR3 is TGTGCCAGCAGCTCGCCGACAGGGGGCAGGGGTAATGAAAAACTGTTTTTT. It codes for CASSSPTGGRGNEKLFF.

The rearrangement links TRBV28 to TRBJ2-7, with D possibly being TRBD2 (5 bases). The germline V gene encodes CDR1 MDHEN and CDR2 SYDVKM. V was trimmed by 8 bases and J by 2 bases, leaving 10 bases between them. This CDR3 spans 12 amino acids. The CDR3 DNA follows: TGTGCCAGCGGTAGCGTGACCTACGAGCAGTACTTC. Its protein product is CASGSVTYEQYF.

The rearrangement uses TRBV7-9 and TRBJ2-6, with no clear D. V lost 1 base to trimming and J lost 0 bases, with 4 bases between them. Looked up from germline, CDR1 is SEHNR and CDR2 is FQNEAQ (reference sequence). CDR3 length: 15 amino acids. The CDR3 DNA is TGTGCCAGCAGCTTAGTATCCTCTGGGGCCAACGTCCTGACTTTC. It yields the protein CASSLVSSGANVLTF.

The chain joins TRBV11-3 to TRBJ1-1, with TRBD1 matching over 7 bases. With V trimmed by 3 bases and J by 4 bases, 8 bases remained unmatched. The CDR3 sequence is 15 residues long. The germline V gene encodes CDR1 SGHNT and CDR2 YENEEA. In DNA, the CDR3 is TGTGCCAGCAGCTTGAAAGGGGGCGCCGGCACTGAAGCTTTCTTT. This gives the protein CASSLKGGAGTEAFF.

This clone has only one observation. This sample includes further DNA sequences coding for the same CDR3. This chain joins TRBV11-2 and TRBJ2-3; D gene uncertain. Trimming left V 1 base short and J 0 bases short, with 2 bases between. CDR1 is SGHAT and CDR2 is FQNNGV in the germline V gene. The CDR3 loop spans 13 amino acids. The CDR3 loop is CASSLGSTDTQYF. The CDR3 DNA sequence: TGTGCCAGCAGCTTAGGTAGCACAGATACGCAGTATTTT.

The chain joins TRBV28 to TRBJ1-3; perhaps TRBD1 as D (5 bases). This CDR3 has 16 residues. Trimming took 4 bases from V and 1 from J, leaving 14 bases between them. Per germline, CDR1 MDHEN and CDR2 SYDVKM. Here the CDR3 DNA reads TGTGCCAGCAGTTCGCCGGGACGGAAATCTGGAAACACCATATATTTT. Translation gives CASSSPGRKSGNTIYF.

This chain uses TRBV6-1 with TRBJ2-7; TRBD2 agrees at 11 bases. The germline CDR1 and CDR2 sequences are MNHNS and SASEGT. The length of the CDR3 is 17 residues. Unmatched junction bases numbered 8, after V lost 1 base and J lost 3 bases. Here the CDR3 DNA reads TGTGCCAGCAGTGAAGGTTCAGTAGCGGGAGGGTTCTACGAGCAGTACTTC. Residues: CASSEGSVAGGFYEQYF.

The chain employs TRBV29-1 and TRBJ2-1; 9 positions match TRBD2. The germline V gene has CDR1 SQVTM and CDR2 ANQGSEA. This CDR3 has 16 residues. Trimming took 7 bases from V and 9 from J; bases not matched to a gene: 19. CDR3: CSAPSTSGHKGGEQFF. In DNA form, the CDR3 reads TGCAGCGCTCCCTCGACTAGCGGCCACAAAGGGGGTGAGCAGTTCTTC.

The chain uses TRBV7-9 and TRBJ2-3; TRBD2 matches 12 bases. The CDR3 sequence is 16 residues long. CDR1 SEHNR and CDR2 FQNEAQ come from the germline V gene (reference sequence). V shed 5 bases and J 4 bases; nucleotides not matched to a gene: 7. CDR3 in amino acids: CASSHTGLAGADTQYF. The CDR3, as DNA: TGTGCCAGCAGCCATACGGGACTAGCGGGTGCAGATACGCAGTATTTT.

Details on this clone: A far larger clone is only one base removed, so a read error is likely. This chain links TRBV11-2 with TRBJ2-4, with D hard to call. In germline, CDR1 is SGHAT, CDR2 FQNNGV. The CDR3 totals 13 residues. V lost 5 bases and J 7 bases, leaving 12 bases between the germline ends. CDR3 region: CASSNDKSNIQYF. CDR3 in DNA: TGTGCCAGCAGCAACGACAAGTCCAACATTCAGTACTTC.

J is TRBJ2-1 and V is TRBV15; maybe TRBD2 (5 bases). The CDR3 has 14 residues. The germline V and J ends were trimmed by 3 bases and 6 bases, with 12 bases remaining between them. Germline-derived CDR1 and CDR2 are LNHNV and YYDKDF (reference sequence). CDR3 DNA: TGTGCCACCAGCAGCGCCGCGGGCCCCAATGAGCAGTTCTTC. It yields the protein CATSSAAGPNEQFF. Full variable domain (outside the CDR3, taken from reference TRBV15 and TRBJ2-1): DAMVIQNPRYQVTQFGKPVTLSCSQTLNHNVMYWYQQKSSQAPKLLFHYYDKDFNNEADTPDNFQSRRPNTSFCFLDIRSPGLGDTAMYLCATSSAAGPNEQFFGPGTRLTVL.

The chain couples TRBV5-1 to TRBJ2-7; 7 positions agree with TRBD2. Germline V lookup: CDR1 SGHRS, CDR2 YFSETQ. V was pared by 1 base and J by 2 bases, with 6 bases of the junction left unmatched. The CDR3 is 15 residues long. CDR3 amino acids: CASSLSPSGTYEQYF. CDR3 DNA: TGCGCCAGCAGCTTGAGTCCGAGCGGGACCTACGAGCAGTACTTC. Supplemented by reference TRBV5-1 and TRBJ2-7, the full variable domain reads KAGVTQTPRYLIKTRGQQVTLSCSPISGHRSVSWYQQTPGQGLQFLFEYFSETQRNKGNFPGRFSGRQFSNSRSEMNVSTLELGDSALYLCASSLSPSGTYEQYFGPGTRLTVT.

This clone was observed a few times. CDR3 bases: TGTGCCAGCAGTGAAGCTCCTGATGGCTACACCTTC. This sequence encodes CASSEAPDGYTF. This sequence joins TRBV2 and TRBJ1-2; D gene uncertain. CDR1 and CDR2 (germline): SNHLY, FYNNEI. V was trimmed by 0 bases and J by 6 bases, leaving 5 bases between them. The length of the CDR3 is 12 residues.

This clone has ten or more counts. This rearrangement joins TRBV6-4 to TRBJ2-1; 12 bases match TRBD2. The CDR3 runs to 15 residues. V dropped 5 bases and J dropped 8; count of bases not matched to a gene: 7. Germline-derived CDR1 and CDR2 are MRHNA and SNTAGT. In DNA form, the CDR3 reads TGTGCCAGCAGTCCCGAGACTAGCGGGAGCGATGAGCAGTTCTTC. Translating gives CASSPETSGSDEQFF.

CDR3 coding DNA: TGTGCCAGCAGCTTAGGGGCCCCGACTAGCGGGAGGGGGGAGCAGTACTTC. It specifies CASSLGAPTSGRGEQYF. The chain has TRBV7-2 and TRBJ2-7; 14 bases line up with TRBD2. CDR3 length equals 17 residues. Per the germline V gene, CDR1 is SGHTA and CDR2 is FQGNSA. V trimming: 1 base; J trimming: 7 bases; junction bases outside the gene matches: 9.

In the case of this clone: Because it lacks the conserved phenylalanine or tryptophan at the end, this CDR3 is likely a read error. The DNA is left out, because the CDR3 cannot be placed on it with certainty; the CDR3 is given as TCRdb lists it. V is TRBV5-1 and J is TRBJ2-7; TRBD1, as called in the table, went unchecked against the DNA. The CDR3 region is 16 residues in length, termini included. The germline gives CDR1 SGHRS, CDR2 YFSETQ. The CDR3 protein is CASSSVRRRMAGPHGY.

The chain uses TRBV4-2 and TRBJ2-7; 7 bases line up with TRBD1. V shed 3 bases and J 6 bases; nucleotides not matched to a gene: 8. CDR1 and CDR2 from the germline V gene are LGHNA and YNFKEQ. CDR3 length equals 14 residues. CDR3 nucleotides: TGTGCCAGCAGCCACACCGGGACAGAGGGCGAGCAGTACTTC. Its protein is CASSHTGTEGEQYF.

The sample holds a few counts of this clone. The chain has TRBV4-2 and TRBJ2-2; TRBD2 is a possible D gene (6 bases). The germline V and J ends were trimmed by 1 base and 1 base, with 10 bases remaining between them. Germline V CDR1 and CDR2: LGHNA, YNFKEQ. CDR3 length: 16 residues. CDR3 in amino acids: CASSQGTSLNTGELFF. The CDR3 DNA reads as TGTGCCAGCAGCCAAGGAACTAGCTTGAACACCGGGGAGCTGTTTTTT.